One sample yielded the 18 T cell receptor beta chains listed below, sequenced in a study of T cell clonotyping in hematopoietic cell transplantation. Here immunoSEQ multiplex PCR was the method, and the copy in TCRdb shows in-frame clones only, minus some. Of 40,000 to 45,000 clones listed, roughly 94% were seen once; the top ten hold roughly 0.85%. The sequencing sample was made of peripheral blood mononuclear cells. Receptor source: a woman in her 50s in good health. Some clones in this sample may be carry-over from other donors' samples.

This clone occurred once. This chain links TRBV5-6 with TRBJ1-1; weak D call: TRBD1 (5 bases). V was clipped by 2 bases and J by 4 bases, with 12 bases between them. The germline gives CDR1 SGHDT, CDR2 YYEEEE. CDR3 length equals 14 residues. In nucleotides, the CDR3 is TGTGCCAGCAGCTTCTCCCCAGGGACCACTGAAGCTTTCTTT. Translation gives CASSFSPGTTEAFF.

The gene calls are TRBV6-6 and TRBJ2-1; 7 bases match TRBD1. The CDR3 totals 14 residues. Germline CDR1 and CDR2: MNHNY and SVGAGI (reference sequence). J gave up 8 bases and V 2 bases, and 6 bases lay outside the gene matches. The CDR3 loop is CASSYPGTADEQFF. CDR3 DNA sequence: TGTGCCAGCAGTTACCCCGGGACAGCGGATGAGCAGTTCTTC.

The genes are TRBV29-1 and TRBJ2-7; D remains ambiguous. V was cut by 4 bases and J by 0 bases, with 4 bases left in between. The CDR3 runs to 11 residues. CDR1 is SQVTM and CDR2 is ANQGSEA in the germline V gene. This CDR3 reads CSVASSYEQYF. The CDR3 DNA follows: TGCAGCGTTGCTAGCTCCTACGAGCAGTACTTC.

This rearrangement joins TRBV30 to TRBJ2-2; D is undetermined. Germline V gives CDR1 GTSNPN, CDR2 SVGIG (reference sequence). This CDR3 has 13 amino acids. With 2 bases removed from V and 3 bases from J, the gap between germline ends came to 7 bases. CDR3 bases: TGTGCCTGGAGTAACTGGCACACCGGGGAGCTGTTTTTT. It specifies CAWSNWHTGELFF.

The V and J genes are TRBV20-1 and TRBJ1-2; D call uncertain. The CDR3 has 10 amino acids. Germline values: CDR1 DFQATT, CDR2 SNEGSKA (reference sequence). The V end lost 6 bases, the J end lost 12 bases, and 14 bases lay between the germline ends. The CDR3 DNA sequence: TGCAGTGCACCCCGATCTGGTAACACCTTC. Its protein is CSAPRSGNTF.

The CDR3 sequence is CASTPAFNYGYTF. In DNA form, the CDR3 reads TGTGCCAGCACGCCGGCCTTTAACTATGGCTACACCTTC. The genes are TRBV6-6 and TRBJ1-2; D is unclear. The length of the CDR3 is 13 residues. The germline V gene encodes CDR1 MNHNY and CDR2 SVGAGI (reference sequence). The germline V and J ends were trimmed by 7 bases and 1 base, with 10 bases remaining between them.

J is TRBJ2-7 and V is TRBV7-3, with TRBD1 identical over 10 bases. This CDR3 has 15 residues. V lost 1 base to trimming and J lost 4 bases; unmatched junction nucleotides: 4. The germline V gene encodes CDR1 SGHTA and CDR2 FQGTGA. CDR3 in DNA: TGTGCCAGCAGCTTAAAAGCGGACAGGGGGTACGAGCAGTACTTC. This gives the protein CASSLKADRGYEQYF. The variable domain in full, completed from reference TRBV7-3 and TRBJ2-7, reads GAGVSQTPSNKVTEKGKYVELRCDPISGHTALYWYRQSLGQGPEFLIYFQGTGAADDSGLPNDRFFAVRPEGSVSTLKIQRTERGDSAVYLCASSLKADRGYEQYFGPGTRLTVT.

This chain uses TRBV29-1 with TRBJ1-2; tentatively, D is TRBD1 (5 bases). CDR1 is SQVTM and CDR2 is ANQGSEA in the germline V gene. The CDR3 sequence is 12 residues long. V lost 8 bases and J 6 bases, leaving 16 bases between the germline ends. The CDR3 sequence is CSSHGGSDGYTF. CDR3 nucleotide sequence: TGCAGCTCCCACGGGGGATCTGATGGCTACACCTTC.

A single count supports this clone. The CDR3 nucleotides read TGTGCCAGCAGTTCCAGAACTACAGGGTTTCAGTCACCCCTCCACTTT. As protein: CASSSRTTGFQSPLHF. The chain is built from TRBV28 and TRBJ1-6, with D perhaps TRBD1 (6 bases). Trimming removed 4 bases from V and 10 bases from J, with 20 bases in between. CDR3 length: 16 residues. Germline assignment: CDR1 MDHEN and CDR2 SYDVKM.

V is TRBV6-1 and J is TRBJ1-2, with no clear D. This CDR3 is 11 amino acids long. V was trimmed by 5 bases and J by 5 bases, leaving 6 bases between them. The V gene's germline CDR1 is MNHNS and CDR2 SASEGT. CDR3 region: CASSIGYGYTF. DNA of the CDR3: TGTGCCAGCAGTATCGGGTATGGCTACACCTTC.

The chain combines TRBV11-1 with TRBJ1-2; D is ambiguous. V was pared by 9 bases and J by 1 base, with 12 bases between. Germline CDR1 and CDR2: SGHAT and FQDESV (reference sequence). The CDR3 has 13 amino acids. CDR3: CASSEGFNYGYTF. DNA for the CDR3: TGTGCCAGTTCAGAAGGTTTTAACTATGGCTACACCTTC.

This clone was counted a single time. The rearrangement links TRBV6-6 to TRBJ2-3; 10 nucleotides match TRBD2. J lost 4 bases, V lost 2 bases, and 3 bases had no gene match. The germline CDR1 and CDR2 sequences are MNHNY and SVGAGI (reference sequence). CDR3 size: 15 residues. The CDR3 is CASSYAAGGADTQYF. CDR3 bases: TGTGCCAGCAGTTACGCAGCGGGGGGGGCAGATACGCAGTATTTT.

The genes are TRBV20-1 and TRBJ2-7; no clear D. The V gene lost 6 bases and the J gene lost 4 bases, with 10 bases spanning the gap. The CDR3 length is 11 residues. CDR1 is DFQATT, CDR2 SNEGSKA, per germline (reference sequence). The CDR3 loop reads CSARRTYEQYF. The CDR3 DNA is TGCAGTGCCCGACGGACGTACGAGCAGTACTTC.

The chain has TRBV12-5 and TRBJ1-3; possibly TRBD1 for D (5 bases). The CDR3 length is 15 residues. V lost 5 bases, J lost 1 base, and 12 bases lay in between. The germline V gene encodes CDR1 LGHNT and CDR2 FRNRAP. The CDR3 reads CASGPGLDSGNTIYF. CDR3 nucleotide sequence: TGTGCTAGTGGTCCGGGACTTGATTCTGGAAACACCATATATTTT.

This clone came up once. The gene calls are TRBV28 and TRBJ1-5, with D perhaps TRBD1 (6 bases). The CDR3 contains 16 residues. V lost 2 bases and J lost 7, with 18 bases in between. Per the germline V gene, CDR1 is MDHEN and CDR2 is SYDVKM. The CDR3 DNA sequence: TGTGCCAGCAGTTTAGAGGGGGGCGCAGGGGTCCAGCCCCAGCATTTT. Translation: CASSLEGGAGVQPQHF.

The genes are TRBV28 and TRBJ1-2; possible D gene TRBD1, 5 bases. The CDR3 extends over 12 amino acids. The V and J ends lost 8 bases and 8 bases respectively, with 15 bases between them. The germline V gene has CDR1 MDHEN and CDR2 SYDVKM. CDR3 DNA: TGTGCCAGCCTCTCGCCAGGGAGGGGCTACACCTTC. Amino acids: CASLSPGRGYTF.

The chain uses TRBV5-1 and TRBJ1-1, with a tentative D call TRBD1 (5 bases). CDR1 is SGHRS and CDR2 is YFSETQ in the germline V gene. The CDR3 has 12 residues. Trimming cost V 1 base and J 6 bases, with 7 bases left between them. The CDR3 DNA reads TGCGCCAGCAGCTTGCAGGGCCCTGAAGCTTTCTTT. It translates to CASSLQGPEAFF.

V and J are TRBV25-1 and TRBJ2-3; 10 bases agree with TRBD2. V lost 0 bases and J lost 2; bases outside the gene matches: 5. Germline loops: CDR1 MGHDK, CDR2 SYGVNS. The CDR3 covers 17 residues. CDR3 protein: CASSEYRSGGPTDTQYF. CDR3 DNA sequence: TGTGCCAGCAGTGAATATCGTAGCGGGGGGCCCACAGATACGCAGTATTTT.